This TCR beta chain is drawn from a study of T cells in Graves' hyperthyroidism and ophthalmopathy. Any patient presenting with uncontrolled infection, other autoimmune disease, pregnancy or lactation was left out. TCR beta CDR3 regions were amplified from RNA transcripts. Primed by the HTBI set, a first-round RT-PCR was run on the TCR CDR3. TCRdb processed the multiplex PCR reads anew with MiXCR; each CDR3 protein has one entry. The profile shows fewer than 500,000 distinct CDR3 sequences, approximately 15% of them singletons. Germline CDR1 is SGHRS and CDR2 is YFSETQ. CDR3 length: 17 amino acids. Between the trimmed V and J ends, which lost 0 bases and 4 bases, there was a span of 14 bases.

The receptor was isolated from a young man with Graves' ophthalmopathy. What was sequenced was blood. The chain joins TRBV5-1 to TRBJ2-6; a possible D gene is TRBD2 (6 bases). In nucleotides, the CDR3 is TGCGCCAGCAGCTTGGTGGATGGCGGGGCCGGGGCCAACGTCCTGACTTTC. Amino acids: CASSLVDGGAGANVLTF.